The 11 T cell receptor beta chains presented below share a single source sample, sequenced in a study of T cells in Graves' hyperthyroidism and ophthalmopathy. There were TCR beta CDR3 regions amplified from RNA transcripts. Initially, a first-round RT-PCR of the TCR CDR3 employed the HTBI primer set. TCRdb called the multiplex PCR reads again in MiXCR, with one record for every CDR3 protein. The table records about 300,000 distinct CDR3 sequences, around 19% of them present only once. Sequencing used blood. The receptors derive from a man aged 45-60 years with Graves' ophthalmopathy.

V and J are TRBV14 and TRBJ2-5; no reliable D call. CDR1 and CDR2 (germline): SGHDN, FVKESK. The CDR3 has 12 amino acids. Trimming pared 3 bases from V and 1 base from J, leaving 3 bases between. This CDR3 reads CASSHRQETQYF. CDR3 in DNA: TGTGCCAGCAGCCATCGCCAAGAGACCCAGTACTTC.

This clonotype showed up just a few times. The chain carries TRBV30 and TRBJ1-1; 7 bases fit TRBD1. J gave up 4 bases and V 5 bases, and 4 bases lay outside the gene matches. CDR1 and CDR2 from the germline V gene are GTSNPN and SVGIG (reference sequence). The CDR3 is made up of 12 amino acids. CDR3: CAWDRVFTEAFF. In DNA, the CDR3 is TGTGCCTGGGACAGGGTTTTCACTGAAGCTTTCTTT. Based on the CDR3 plus reference TRBV30 and TRBJ1-1, the full variable domain is SQTIHQWPATLVQPVGSPLSLECTVEGTSNPNLYWYRQAAGRGLQLLFYSVGIGQISSEVPQNLSASRPQDRQFILSSKKLLLSDSGFYLCAWDRVFTEAFFGQGTRLTVV.

This clonotype was detected a few times. V is TRBV6-5 and J is TRBJ2-2; no clear D gene. CDR1 is MNHEY, CDR2 SVGAGI, per germline. The CDR3 is 13 residues long. Trimming removed 2 bases at V and 6 bases at J, with 7 bases between. CDR3 in amino acids: CASSYAQSGELFF. In DNA, the CDR3 is TGTGCCAGCAGTTACGCGCAGTCCGGGGAGCTGTTTTTT.

This sequence joins TRBV14 and TRBJ2-2, with D tentatively TRBD1 (5 bases). The CDR3 covers 17 residues. From germline, CDR1 is SGHDN and CDR2 FVKESK. The ends were cut back, 4 bases at V and 5 bases at J, with 20 bases in the middle. For the CDR3, the DNA is TGTGCCAGCAGCCCTACCACCAACTTGGGGCGTACCGGGGAGCTGTTTTTT. This translates into CASSPTTNLGRTGELFF.

This rearrangement joins TRBV19 to TRBJ1-4, with a possible D match to TRBD1 (5 bases). Germline V gene lookup returns CDR1 LNHDA and CDR2 SQIVND (reference sequence). CDR3 length: 13 amino acids. Trimming removed 7 bases at V and 4 bases at J, with 10 bases between. In DNA, the CDR3 is TGTGCCAGTACGGGGCAGAGTAATGAAAAACTGTTTTTT. This encodes CASTGQSNEKLFF.

The V and J genes are TRBV20-1 and TRBJ2-7; 10 nucleotides match TRBD2. CDR1 DFQATT and CDR2 SNEGSKA come from the germline V gene (reference sequence). The J segment lost 0 bases and the V segment lost 6 bases, leaving 5 bases of the junction unmatched. The CDR3 extends over 14 amino acids. Written as DNA, the CDR3 is TGCAGTGCGCTTAGCGGGAGGAGCTCCTACGAGCAGTACTTC. This encodes CSALSGRSSYEQYF.

V usage is TRBV10-3 and J usage is TRBJ1-1, with a weak D call TRBD1 (5 bases). Per germline, CDR1 ENHRY and CDR2 SYGVKD. The V end was cut by 0 bases, the J end by 6 bases, with 8 bases between. The CDR3 has 13 residues. The CDR3 region is CAISESEGAEAFF. The CDR3 nucleotides read TGTGCCATCAGTGAGTCCGAAGGGGCTGAAGCTTTCTTT.

This clonotype was seen only a few times. The chain is built from TRBV30 and TRBJ2-5, with a tentative D call TRBD2 (6 bases). The CDR3 has 13 amino acids. V lost 3 bases and J lost 7, with 15 bases in between. CDR1 is GTSNPN, CDR2 SVGIG, per germline (reference sequence). CDR3 loop: CAWSDRDFRTQYF. CDR3 nucleotides: TGTGCCTGGAGCGACCGGGACTTTAGGACCCAGTACTTC. Together with reference TRBV30 and TRBJ2-5, the CDR3 gives the full variable domain: SQTIHQWPATLVQPVGSPLSLECTVEGTSNPNLYWYRQAAGRGLQLLFYSVGIGQISSEVPQNLSASRPQDRQFILSSKKLLLSDSGFYLCAWSDRDFRTQYFGPGTRLLVL.

This clonotype was counted at least ten times. V usage is TRBV3-1 and J usage is TRBJ1-5; D gene uncertain. The germline gives CDR1 LGHDT, CDR2 YNNKEL (reference sequence). The CDR3 spans 15 residues. Deletions cut 0 bases from V and 0 bases from J, with 6 bases between. The CDR3 region is CASSQDILSNQPQHF. DNA for the CDR3: TGTGCCAGCAGCCAAGACATTCTTAGCAATCAGCCCCAGCATTTT.

This clonotype turned up a few times. J is TRBJ2-5 and V is TRBV20-1; no reliable D call. Per the germline V gene, CDR1 is DFQATT and CDR2 is SNEGSKA (reference sequence). V was cut by 5 bases and J by 2 bases, with 18 bases left in between. This CDR3 region has 15 residues. DNA of the CDR3: TGCAGTGCTCCCCTCAACGGTCCACCTCAAGAGACCCAGTACTTC. It encodes CSAPLNGPPQETQYF.

This clonotype was picked up a small number of times. The chain links TRBV9 to TRBJ1-1; D not certain. Trimming removed 5 bases at V and 3 bases at J, with 11 bases between. CDR1 and CDR2 (germline): SGDLS, YYNGEE. This CDR3 region has 13 residues. The CDR3 coding sequence is TGTGCCAGCAGTAGGGCCCCGGACACTGAAGCTTTCTTT. This codes for CASSRAPDTEAFF.